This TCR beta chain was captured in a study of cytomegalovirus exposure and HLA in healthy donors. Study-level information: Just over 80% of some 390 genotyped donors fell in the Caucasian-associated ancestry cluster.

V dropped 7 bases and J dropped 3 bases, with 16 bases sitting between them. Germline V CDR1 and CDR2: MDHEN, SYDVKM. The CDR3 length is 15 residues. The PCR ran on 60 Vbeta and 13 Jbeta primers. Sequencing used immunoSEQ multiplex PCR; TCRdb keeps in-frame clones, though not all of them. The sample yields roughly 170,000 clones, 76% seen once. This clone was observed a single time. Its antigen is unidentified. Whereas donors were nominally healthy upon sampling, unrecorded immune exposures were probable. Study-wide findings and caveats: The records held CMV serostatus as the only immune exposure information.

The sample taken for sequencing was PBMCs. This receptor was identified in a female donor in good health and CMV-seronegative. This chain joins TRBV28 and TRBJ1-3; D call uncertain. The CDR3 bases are TGTGCCAGCACCCCTCAAGCGGTTTTTGGAAACACCATATATTTT. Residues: CASTPQAVFGNTIYF.